The 32 T cell receptor beta chains presented below share a single source sample, sequenced in a study of CXCR3-negative and CXCR3-positive naive CD8 T cells. Study results and limitations: CXCR3-positive naive cells carried more hydrophobic TRB CDR3s than CXCR3-negative ones.

The antigens for these receptors are not known. UMI-labeled 5' RACE TRB cDNA libraries were prepared from the cells. TCRdb reprocessed the 5' RACE reads and reports one entry per CDR3 protein, with no DNA. Its table records 150,000 to 170,000 distinct CDR3 sequences. Specimen: naive CXCR3+ CD8+ T cells from blood. As to subset: CD45RO-CCR7+CD27+CD95- naive CD8+ T cells expressing CXCR3 (TNR3+). Source of these receptors: a human donor in good health. Some clones in this sample may be carry-over from other donors' samples.

This chain uses TRBV5-5 with TRBJ2-7; the D gene TCRdb calls, TRBD1, cannot be checked with no DNA. From germline, CDR1 is SGHKS and CDR2 YYEKEE (reference sequence). The CDR3 is made up of 15 amino acids. The chain's CDR3 is CASSLSRGTFYEQYF.

The chain links TRBV6-2 or TRBV6-3 to TRBJ2-4; TCRdb lists TRBD2, though no DNA is available to test this call. From germline, CDR1 is MNHEY and CDR2 SVGEGT. This CDR3 spans 16 amino acids. Here the CDR3 reads CASSGSKVLAKNIQYF.

The chain has TRBV19 and TRBJ2-1; TCRdb's D call, TRBD2, is unchecked because there is no DNA. The V gene's germline CDR1 is LNHDA and CDR2 SQIVND (reference sequence). This CDR3 contains 15 residues. CDR3 residues: CASSWTSGRYNEQFF.

The rearrangement links TRBV27 to TRBJ2-7. CDR1 MNHEY and CDR2 SMNVEV come from the germline V gene (reference sequence). There are 14 residues in the CDR3. The CDR3 sequence is CATRTIGGSGEQYF.

V gene TRBV29-1 combines with J gene TRBJ2-7. The CDR3 contains 14 residues. Germline loops: CDR1 SQVTM, CDR2 ANQGSEA. The chain's CDR3 is CSVERKGATYEQYF.

CDR3 residues: CASSSGQVSAEAFF. V is TRBV6-5 and J is TRBJ1-1; the TCRdb call, TRBD1, lacks DNA for checking. Germline V gene data show CDR1 as MNHEY and CDR2 as SVGAGI. There are 14 residues in the CDR3.

The chain links TRBV4-1 to TRBJ1-4; no DNA is available, so the TRBD1 call from TCRdb remains unchecked. This CDR3 is built from 16 residues. Germline V lookup: CDR1 MGHRA, CDR2 YSYEKL. The CDR3 reads CASSQGTVRINEKLFF.

The chain uses TRBV12-3 or TRBV12-4 and TRBJ2-1; checking the TCRdb D call of TRBD2 is not possible without DNA. The CDR3 covers 15 residues. CDR3 loop: CASWEGGPTFNEQFF.

V usage is TRBV11-1 and J usage is TRBJ2-3; TCRdb indicates TRBD1, and absent DNA this call remains unverified. CDR3 length equals 13 residues. The germline V gene has CDR1 SGHAT and CDR2 FQDESV (reference sequence). The CDR3 is CASSSDREDTQYF.

This chain connects TRBV6-6 to TRBJ2-5; TCRdb's D call, TRBD2, is unchecked because there is no DNA. The CDR3 is 19 residues long. Germline-derived CDR1 and CDR2 are MNHNY and SVGAGI (reference sequence). CDR3 sequence: CASSPPKVRDYTIQETQYF.

The chain couples TRBV4-1 to TRBJ2-7; TCRdb gives TRBD1 as the D gene, but with no DNA this cannot be confirmed. Germline CDR1 is MGHRA and CDR2 is YSYEKL. This CDR3 spans 14 amino acids. The chain's CDR3 is CASSQDSGTDEQYF.

CDR3 residues: CASSLRGGNTEAFF. This sequence joins TRBV27 and TRBJ1-1. The CDR3 is 14 residues long. From germline, CDR1 is MNHEY and CDR2 SMNVEV (reference sequence).

The chain carries TRBV9 and TRBJ2-1; absent DNA, TCRdb's TRBD1 call cannot be checked. Germline V gene data show CDR1 as SGDLS and CDR2 as YYNGEE. The CDR3 extends over 15 amino acids. CDR3 sequence: CASSTGTGVRNEQFF.

The gene calls are TRBV2 and TRBJ2-3; TCRdb calls TRBD2, which cannot be checked without DNA. The germline V gene encodes CDR1 SNHLY and CDR2 FYNNEI. There are 16 residues in the CDR3. CDR3 loop: CASSETSGLLTDTQYF.

The gene calls are TRBV12-3 or TRBV12-4 and TRBJ2-7; TCRdb returns TRBD1, unconfirmable since there is no DNA. The CDR3 consists of 14 residues. CDR3 sequence reads: CASSNDRGRGEQYF.

This chain connects TRBV10-1 to TRBJ2-3; the D call of TRBD2 rests on TCRdb alone, since no DNA is present to check it. Germline V CDR1 and CDR2: WNHNN, SYGVQD (reference sequence). The CDR3 runs to 16 residues. The chain's CDR3 is CASNGNGTSCTDTQYF.

V usage is TRBV29-1 and J usage is TRBJ1-2; TCRdb returns TRBD1, unconfirmable since there is no DNA. CDR1 is SQVTM, CDR2 ANQGSEA, per germline. This CDR3 region has 14 residues. This CDR3 is CSVEDSRQYYGYTF.

The chain has TRBV7-9 and TRBJ2-7; as DNA is missing, the TRBD1 call by TCRdb cannot be tested. This CDR3 comprises 15 residues. Germline V CDR1 and CDR2: SEHNR, FQNEAQ (reference sequence). This CDR3 reads CASSHPRDTSYEQYF. The entire variable domain, with the rest obtained from reference TRBV7-9 and TRBJ2-7, is as follows: DTGVSQNPRHKITKRGQNVTFRCDPISEHNRLYWYRQTLGQGPEFLTYFQNEAQLEKSRLLSDRFSAERPKGSFSTLEIQRTEQGDSAMYLCASSHPRDTSYEQYFGPGTRLTVT.

V usage is TRBV7-6 and J usage is TRBJ2-2; TCRdb outputs TRBD2, but without DNA this stays unchecked. The CDR3 loop spans 16 amino acids. Germline loops: CDR1 SGHVS, CDR2 FNYEAQ. CDR3 protein: CASSSTSGQNTGELFF. Full variable domain (rest looked up from reference TRBV7-6 and TRBJ2-2): GAGVSQSPRYKVTKRGQDVALRCDPISGHVSLYWYRQALGQGPEFLTYFNYEAQQDKSGLPNDRFSAERPEGSISTLTIQRTEQRDSAMYRCASSSTSGQNTGELFFGEGSRLTVL.

This chain links TRBV12-3 or TRBV12-4 with TRBJ2-1; the D gene TCRdb calls, TRBD2, cannot be checked with no DNA. The CDR3 runs to 15 residues. The CDR3 reads CASSQSGTKASEQFF.

The rearrangement joins TRBV10-3 to TRBJ2-5. The CDR3 totals 14 residues. Looked up from germline, CDR1 is ENHRY and CDR2 is SYGVKD. The CDR3 here is CAISESRGQETQYF.

This sequence joins TRBV7-3 and TRBJ2-5; without DNA, the TCRdb call of TRBD2 cannot be checked. The germline V gene has CDR1 SGHTA and CDR2 FQGTGA. The CDR3 covers 15 residues. CDR3: CASSSGLAAKETQYF.

The J gene is TRBJ2-7, the V gene TRBV5-1. Germline V lookup: CDR1 SGHRS, CDR2 YFSETQ. The CDR3 contains 13 residues. The CDR3 loop reads CASSISDGYEQYF.

This sequence joins TRBV6-5 and TRBJ2-3; TCRdb's D call, TRBD2, is unchecked because there is no DNA. This CDR3 region has 15 residues. Germline CDR1 reads MNHEY; CDR2 reads SVGAGI. The CDR3 reads CASSLAGGRTDTQYF.

The V call is TRBV10-2, the J call TRBJ2-7; TCRdb calls TRBD2, which cannot be checked without DNA. The CDR3 is 15 amino acids. The germline gives CDR1 WSHSY, CDR2 SAAADI. This chain's CDR3 is CASSESPGGGYEQYF.

This chain links TRBV27 with TRBJ1-5. In germline, CDR1 is MNHEY, CDR2 SMNVEV (reference sequence). CDR3 size: 13 residues. Here the CDR3 reads CASSVISQQPQHF.

J is TRBJ2-7 and V is TRBV7-9; the TCRdb call, TRBD1, lacks DNA for checking. Germline V CDR1 and CDR2: SEHNR, FQNEAQ (reference sequence). The length of the CDR3 is 14 residues. The CDR3 loop is CASRSLGQVTEQYF.

The rearrangement uses TRBV25-1 and TRBJ1-5; with no DNA, the TCRdb D assignment of TRBD1 cannot be verified. CDR1 and CDR2 (germline): MGHDK, SYGVNS. The CDR3 has 15 amino acids. CDR3 region: CASTERGDSNQPQHF.

The chain employs TRBV10-3 and TRBJ2-7; TCRdb's D call of TRBD1 is untestable without DNA. The CDR3 runs 15 residues. The germline V gene has CDR1 ENHRY and CDR2 SYGVKD. The CDR3 region is CAISESRVQGYEQYF.

The rearrangement uses TRBV29-1 and TRBJ2-7; checking the TCRdb D call of TRBD2 is not possible without DNA. There are 14 residues in the CDR3. CDR1 is SQVTM and CDR2 is ANQGSEA in the germline V gene. The chain's CDR3 is CSVQGLATLYEQYF.

This chain uses TRBV11-3 with TRBJ2-1; no DNA is available, so the TRBD2 call from TCRdb remains unchecked. The germline V gene encodes CDR1 SGHNT and CDR2 YENEEA. The CDR3 runs 15 residues. The CDR3: CASILTSGAFNEQFF.

The V gene is TRBV27, the J gene TRBJ2-2. This CDR3 region has 15 residues. CDR1 and CDR2 from the germline V gene are MNHEY and SMNVEV (reference sequence). The CDR3 sequence: CASSSFLGFPGELFF.